This TCR beta chain was captured in a study of blood T cell repertoires in COVID-19. Across the study: From the United States, Italy and Spain came samples of acute and convalescent COVID-19. PBMCs, B-cell-depleted T cells, or T cells provided the cDNA or gDNA that made up the material.

This clone occurred once. Data came from immunoSEQ multiplex PCR; TCRdb stores just in-frame clones and leaves some out. The sample gives 100,000 or so clones, approximately 91% of which show up once; over 0.95% is in the top ten. Per germline, CDR1 LNHNV and CDR2 YYDKDF (reference sequence). The CDR3 totals 12 residues. Deletions cut 8 bases from V and 6 bases from J, with 11 bases between. The sequence derives from a man aged 60 to 75 with acute or convalescent COVID-19. J is TRBJ2-1 and V is TRBV15, with D possibly TRBD2 on 6 matching bases. The specimen was peripheral blood. The CDR3 loop is CATGEEGNEQFF. The CDR3 nucleotides are TGTGCCACCGGAGAGGAGGGCAATGAGCAGTTCTTC.